The following is a T cell receptor beta chain sequence with its context. Which antigen it targets is not known. Base quality data are lacking; no much larger clone is found one base away. CDR1 is given as SGHDN and CDR2 as FVKESK, both from the germline V gene. Relative to germline, V is 1 base shorter and J is 7 bases shorter, with 23 bases between their ends. Including the terminal cysteine and phenylalanine, the CDR3 comprises 18 residues. Only CDR3 DNA remains: 54 bases, in frame from the first base. These data originate in a study of T cells in Graves' hyperthyroidism and ophthalmopathy (dated by TCRdb to the late 2010s). In the study overall: Peripheral blood was sampled at the time of initial diagnosis, prior to any treatment. Once sampling was done, hyperthyroidism patients were given methimazole at a starting dose of 30 mg daily, whereas ophthalmopathy patients were given high-dose intravenous methylprednisolone. The study also compared thyroid tissue and blood T-cell repertoires from more than five Graves' hyperthyroidism patients. According to the paper, TCR Vbeta CDR3 sequencing was carried out on about 140 peripheral blood samples, which came from fewer than 50 ophthalmopathy, under 80 hyperthyroidism and some 17 progressor patients. For training and testing, the approximately 92 patients in the discovery cohort were randomly divided in a 7:3 ratio. Whether ophthalmopathy could be predicted prospectively was tested in an independent validation cohort made up of some 20 hyperthyroidism patients plus 17 patients who later progressed to ophthalmopathy. TCR V-J signatures able to tell the groups apart were searched for in a discovery cohort of 90 to 100 patients, of whom roughly 42 had Graves' ophthalmopathy and some 60 had stable Graves' hyperthyroidism. Overall study results and their limits: Most expanded thyroid clonotypes (frequency above 0.001) were also detected in blood, a finding suggesting that blood repertoires may reflect thyroid immune responses. No statistical method was used to set the sample size in advance, and investigators knew the group allocation. During validation, the model predicted progression to ophthalmopathy a median of about 6.3 months ahead of onset, with roughly 65% sensitivity and almost 75% specificity. A model built on a 13 V-J signature distinguished ophthalmopathy from stable hyperthyroidism, reaching over 85% sensitivity and about 81% specificity in cross-validation and 80%/75% in testing.

Amplification of TCR beta CDR3 regions was carried out from RNA transcripts. The TCR CDR3 was subjected to a first round of RT-PCR using the HTBI primer set and the Qiagen OneStep RT-PCR kit. The libraries were constructed in a second round of multiplex PCR and then size-selected and purified. Sequencing of the libraries was done on an Illumina HiSeq2000 using paired-end 100 bp reads. The study's own analysis went as follows. SOAPnuke was used to process the raw data, removing reads that contained adapters or uncalled bases, had a mean Phred below 15, or lacked an exact match to the constant primer or identifier. COPE v1.2.5 was used to merge the high-quality paired reads, and each unique nucleotide sequence was defined as a clonotype. MiTCR v1.1 was used to align clonotypes to the IMGT TRBV, TRBD and TRBJ reference segments. The analysis included only V-J combinations with a frequency above 0.0001, which together covered around 99% of the repertoires. The TCS score was defined as F50 (clonal expansion) divided by E x V (chaos), with BLOSUM62-based TCRdist calculated between CDR3 peptides within each V-J. Welch's t-statistics and random forest reduced around 510 V-J features to 13, which were used in a naive Bayes classifier (R e1071). TCRdb's own reprocessing of the public reads used fastp at Q25 and MiXCR and kept productive beta chains. Each entry is one CDR3 protein sequence, shown with its most common DNA and genes. What appears here as the V and J calls and clone size reflects TCRdb's work, not the paper's. The sample contains about 360,000 distinct CDR3 sequences, roughly 12% of them found a single time. The ten largest account for less than 25% of the sample.

Hyperthyroidism patients were newly diagnosed, with disease duration under 2 months, and aged 18 to 65 years. Exclusion was applied to patients with uncontrolled infections, other autoimmune diseases, pregnancy or lactation. Diagnoses were based on clinical symptoms, serum thyroxine and TRAb, thyroid ultrasound and orbital computed tomography. Blood from progressor patients was drawn when they were first diagnosed with hyperthyroidism, before any ophthalmopathy symptoms appeared. PBMCs were separated from roughly 10 ml of fresh peripheral blood using Ficoll-Paque density gradient centrifugation. Progressor patients were defined as those initially diagnosed with Graves' hyperthyroidism in whom ophthalmopathy developed during follow-up. Trizol reagent was used to extract total RNA, and RNA quality was then checked on an Agilent 2100 Bioanalyzer.

The specimen was blood. The receptor's source is a man under 40 with Graves' hyperthyroidism that later progressed to Graves' ophthalmopathy. Recombination connected TRBV14 to TRBJ1-5; the D gene is perhaps TRBD1, on 6 matching bases. The nucleotides are TGTGCCAGCAGCCAAGTGCCCAATAAGGGAAGGGGGAGGCAGCCCCAGCATTTT. It translates to CASSQVPNKGRGRQPQHF. Where the CDR3 stops, the reference TRBV14 and TRBJ1-5 genes take over; the full variable domain is EAGVTQFPSHSVIEKGQTVTLRCDPISGHDNLYWYRRVMGKEIKFLLHFVKESKQDESGMPNNRFLAERTGGTYSTLKVQPAELEDSGVYFCASSQVPNKGRGRQPQHFGDGTRLSIL.